The 16 T cell receptor beta chains given below trace back to one sample, sequenced in a study of Graves' ophthalmopathy and Graves' hyperthyroidism. For repertoire sequencing, the TCR beta CDR3 regions were amplified from RNA transcripts. First-round RT-PCR with HTBI primers preceded a second-round multiplex PCR. MiXCR was run by TCRdb on the multiplex PCR reads, yielding one entry per CDR3 protein. The sample lists 340,000 or so distinct CDR3 sequences; around a sixth were seen once. The sample was peripheral blood. These receptors all stem from an adult man with Graves' ophthalmopathy.

J is TRBJ2-7 and V is TRBV15; D is unresolved. CDR3 length: 12 residues. Looked up from germline, CDR1 is LNHNV and CDR2 is YYDKDF (reference sequence). V was trimmed by 7 bases and J by 4 bases, leaving 11 bases between them. The CDR3 coding sequence is TGTGCCACCAAAGGGAATGGATACGAGCAGTACTTC. Residues: CATKGNGYEQYF.

Note on this clonotype: A much larger clone differs from this one at a single base, so this may be a read error. In this CDR3 the conserved last residue, phenylalanine or tryptophan, is missing, so a read error is likely. CDR3 amino acids: CSGGTDYGYTL. Written as DNA, the CDR3 is TGCAGCGGCGGGACAGACTATGGCTACACCCTC. The chain links TRBV29-1 to TRBJ1-2, with 7 bases lining up with TRBD1. Germline trimming cut 7 bases from V and 3 bases from J; bases unmatched to any gene: 2. Germline CDR1 SQVTM, CDR2 ANQGSEA. CDR3 length: 11 amino acids.

This clonotype occurred many times. This sequence joins TRBV9 and TRBJ2-7, with 14 bases identical to TRBD2. The V and J ends lost 4 bases and 4 bases, in that order; junction bases with no gene match: 4. The CDR3 contains 15 residues. Per the germline V gene, CDR1 is SGDLS and CDR2 is YYNGEE. This CDR3 reads CASSRGLAGEYEQYF. The CDR3 bases are TGTGCCAGCAGCAGGGGACTAGCGGGAGAGTACGAGCAGTACTTC.

This CDR3 is CASSLKFGQGNQPQHF. The DNA of the CDR3 is TGTGCCAGCAGTTTGAAGTTTGGACAGGGCAATCAGCCCCAGCATTTT. The chain is built from TRBV12-3 or TRBV12-4 and TRBJ1-5, with 7 nucleotides matching TRBD1. V lost 3 bases to trimming and J lost 2 bases; unmatched junction nucleotides: 7. The CDR3 contains 16 residues.

Many counts were recorded for this clonotype. The chain joins TRBV20-1 to TRBJ1-5; D unclear. This CDR3 contains 15 residues. Germline V lookup: CDR1 DFQATT, CDR2 SNEGSKA (reference sequence). V gave up 1 base and J gave up 5 bases, with 15 bases separating them. Here the CDR3 reads CSARVFGGNDQPQHF. CDR3 DNA sequence: TGCAGTGCTAGAGTCTTTGGAGGGAATGATCAGCCCCAGCATTTT.

As regards this clonotype: A much larger clone differs by one base, so this may be a read error. The rearrangement links TRBV4-1 to TRBJ1-1, with 7 bases that match TRBD1. This CDR3 comprises 16 residues. Germline V lookup: CDR1 MGHRA, CDR2 YSYEKL. The CDR3 reads CAISQPKTGINTEAFF. The DNA for the CDR3 is TGCGCCATCAGCCAACCTAAGACAGGGATCAACACTGAAGCTTTCTTT.

The V gene is TRBV6-5, the J gene TRBJ1-6; possible D gene TRBD1, 5 bases. Trimming stripped 2 bases from V and 8 bases from J, with 19 bases between. Germline loops: CDR1 MNHEY, CDR2 SVGAGI. The CDR3 sequence is 17 residues long. CDR3 region: CASSYELGEGSYSPLHF. The CDR3 DNA reads as TGTGCCAGCAGTTACGAGTTAGGGGAGGGCAGTTATTCACCCCTCCACTTT.

Ten or more counts support this clonotype. The chain links TRBV27 to TRBJ2-5; 9 positions agree with TRBD1. V gave up 1 base and J gave up 0 bases; unmatched junction bases: 3. The germline V gene has CDR1 MNHEY and CDR2 SMNVEV (reference sequence). This CDR3 contains 16 residues. The CDR3 loop is CASSLYGTGYQETQYF. Here the CDR3 DNA reads TGTGCCAGCAGTTTATATGGGACAGGGTACCAAGAGACCCAGTACTTC.

This clonotype has a count of ten or more. The gene calls are TRBV7-9 and TRBJ1-2, with D possibly matching TRBD1 (6 bases). Trimming cost V 1 base and J 6 bases, with 15 bases left between them. The CDR3 spans 15 residues. Germline CDR1 is SEHNR and CDR2 is FQNEAQ (reference sequence). The CDR3 sequence: CASSLERGASNGYTF. The CDR3 DNA reads TGTGCCAGCAGCTTAGAGCGGGGGGCGAGTAATGGCTACACCTTC.

The V call is TRBV6-5, the J call TRBJ2-2; 7 nucleotides agree with TRBD1. Germline V gene sequence: CDR1 MNHEY, CDR2 SVGAGI. The V and J ends lost 7 bases and 1 base, in that order; junction bases with no gene match: 6. The CDR3 is 15 residues long. CDR3 residues: CASILWTGNTGELFF. The DNA of the CDR3 is TGTGCCAGCATACTCTGGACAGGGAACACCGGGGAGCTGTTTTTT.

This clonotype was seen at least ten times. This chain links TRBV5-1 with TRBJ2-5; D gene uncertain. Germline CDR1 is SGHRS and CDR2 is YFSETQ. The CDR3 loop spans 15 amino acids. V was shortened by 4 bases and J by 2 bases, with 15 bases between the two germline ends. The CDR3 nucleotides read TGCGCCAGCAGCCCAGAGGTCGCGCTGCAAGAGACCCAGTACTTC. The encoded protein is CASSPEVALQETQYF. The variable domain in full, completed from reference TRBV5-1 and TRBJ2-5, reads KAGVTQTPRYLIKTRGQQVTLSCSPISGHRSVSWYQQTPGQGLQFLFEYFSETQRNKGNFPGRFSGRQFSNSRSEMNVSTLELGDSALYLCASSPEVALQETQYFGPGTRLLVL.

This clonotype was counted only a few times. The gene calls are TRBV6-1 and TRBJ2-4; tentatively, D is TRBD1 (5 bases). CDR1 is MNHNS and CDR2 is SASEGT in the germline V gene. V shed 4 bases and J shed 7 bases, with 17 bases lying between them. The CDR3 loop spans 15 amino acids. CDR3 in DNA: TGTGCCAGCAGTGGTCAGGGAACCCGGCGGAACATTCAGTACTTC. This sequence encodes CASSGQGTRRNIQYF.

This clonotype was picked up many times. J is TRBJ2-2 and V is TRBV24-1, with 13 bases lining up with TRBD2. V lost 9 bases, J lost 5 bases, and 5 bases stayed unmatched. The CDR3 has 15 residues. The germline CDR1 and CDR2 sequences are KGHDR and SFDVKD. The CDR3 DNA sequence: TGTGCCACCGGTGGGACTAGCGGGGTGACCGGGGAGCTGTTTTTT. As protein: CATGGTSGVTGELFF.

This clonotype was detected many times. V usage is TRBV20-1 and J usage is TRBJ2-5, with 7 nucleotides matching TRBD2. V was pared by 6 bases and J by 2 bases, with 9 bases of the junction left unmatched. CDR1 and CDR2 from the germline V gene are DFQATT and SNEGSKA (reference sequence). This CDR3 is 14 amino acids long. In DNA, the CDR3 is TGCAGTGCCCCGCCGGGGGGAAGACAAGAGACCCAGTACTTC. The encoded protein is CSAPPGGRQETQYF.

This clonotype was observed many times. The chain recombines TRBV20-1 with TRBJ1-1; TRBD1 might be the D (6 bases). There are 12 residues in the CDR3. Trimming took 2 bases from V and 7 from J, leaving 11 bases between them. The germline gives CDR1 DFQATT, CDR2 SNEGSKA (reference sequence). The CDR3 is CSARPNRDEAFF. In DNA form, the CDR3 reads TGCAGTGCTAGACCTAACAGGGATGAAGCTTTCTTT.

This clonotype was detected many times. The chain couples TRBV28 to TRBJ1-2; D might be TRBD1 (6 bases). The germline gives CDR1 MDHEN, CDR2 SYDVKM. The CDR3 totals 13 residues. V shed 6 bases and J shed 3 bases, with 11 bases lying between them. CDR3 loop: CASRGALDYGYTF. The CDR3 DNA is TGTGCCAGCAGGGGGGCCCTGGACTATGGCTACACCTTC.